This entry concerns a single TCR beta chain. Its specificity is not known. Produced via immunoSEQ multiplex PCR; TCRdb's table is partial and in-frame only. This table has about 150,000 clones, roughly nine tenths appearing once. The data originate from a study of T cell responses to AZD1222 COVID-19 vaccine. The study, taken as a whole, reports: Clonal diversity was possibly underestimated, and the donors were mostly white British, with more females. The peak T cell response came first, and repertoires were sampled only after it. A rise in Spike-specific TCR breadth and depth followed two AZD1222 doses. Regions 160-218 and 743-854 held dominance among vaccine-associated CD4 TCRs, which spanned spike.

This CDR3 contains 16 residues. The V gene's germline CDR1 is SGHTA and CDR2 FQGNSA. Trimming took 1 base from V and 5 from J, leaving 18 bases between them. The specimen comprised peripheral blood, sampled on day 0 of MenACWY control vaccination. This rearrangement joins TRBV7-2 to TRBJ2-7, with D perhaps matching TRBD1 (5 bases). This TCR came from an adult in good health. CDR3 coding DNA: TGTGCCAGCAGCTTAGTCCCTCAGGGCCCCGAACACGAGCAGTACTTC. Its protein is CASSLVPQGPEHEQYF.